The 31 T cell receptor beta chains below come from one sample, sequenced in a study of blood T cell repertoires in COVID-19. Method: immunoSEQ multiplex PCR; TCRdb's copy keeps in-frame clones and lacks some. The sample lists 15,000 to 20,000 clones, roughly nine tenths occurring once. The sample taken for sequencing was peripheral blood. The receptor source for this set is a woman older than 75 with COVID-19, enrolled during active disease.

The J gene is TRBJ1-1, the V gene TRBV6-6; D perhaps matches TRBD1 (6 bases). This CDR3 region has 14 residues. Germline V gene data show CDR1 as MNHNY and CDR2 as SVGAGI (reference sequence). V lost 9 bases and J lost 0, with 14 bases in between. The CDR3 nucleotides are TGTGCCAGTCTAAGGACAGCCTTGAACACTGAAGCTTTCTTT. This codes for CASLRTALNTEAFF.

The chain uses TRBV27 and TRBJ2-5, with 11 positions matching TRBD2. Germline lookup yields CDR1 MNHEY and CDR2 SMNVEV (reference sequence). CDR3 length: 16 residues. V was clipped by 4 bases and J by 5 bases; unmatched bases: 9. The CDR3 coding sequence is TGTGCCAGCAGTTCACTACTAGCGGGGGCTATGGAGACCCAGTACTTC. Its translation: CASSSLLAGAMETQYF.

The chain links TRBV11-2 to TRBJ2-1; 11 bases are a match to TRBD1. Per germline, CDR1 SGHAT and CDR2 FQNNGV. The trim removed 1 base at V and 3 bases at J, leaving 2 bases unmatched. This CDR3 region has 16 residues. Here the CDR3 reads CASSLVGTGGYNEQFF. For the CDR3, the DNA is TGTGCCAGCAGCTTAGTTGGGACAGGGGGCTACAATGAGCAGTTCTTC. Combining the CDR3 with reference TRBV11-2 and TRBJ2-1 gives the whole variable domain EAGVAQSPRYKIIEKRQSVAFWCNPISGHATLYWYQQILGQGPKLLIQFQNNGVVDDSQLPKDRFSAERLKGVDSTLKIQPAKLEDSAVYLCASSLVGTGGYNEQFFGPGTRLTVL.

CDR3 sequence reads: CASSGREQYF. The DNA of the CDR3 is TGTGCCAGCAGTGGTAGAGAGCAGTACTTC. The chain combines TRBV25-1 with TRBJ2-7; D gene unclear. The CDR3 is 10 residues long. V lost 4 bases and J lost 7, with 5 bases in between. Germline lookup yields CDR1 MGHDK and CDR2 SYGVNS.

J is TRBJ2-7 and V is TRBV6-5, with 9 bases matching TRBD1. The germline V gene encodes CDR1 MNHEY and CDR2 SVGAGI. V was pared by 6 bases and J by 1 base, with 7 bases of the junction left unmatched. The CDR3 length is 15 residues. In nucleotides, the CDR3 is TGTGCCAGCAGCAAGACAGGGGGGGCATCCTACGAGCAGTACTTC. As protein: CASSKTGGASYEQYF.

This chain uses TRBV5-4 with TRBJ2-2, with a possible D match to TRBD2 (7 bases). V dropped 2 bases and J dropped 4 bases, with 12 bases sitting between them. Germline-derived CDR1 and CDR2 are SGHNT and YYREEE (reference sequence). The length of the CDR3 is 15 residues. The CDR3 here is CASSFGGRGTGELFF. As DNA, the CDR3 is TGTGCCAGCAGCTTCGGGGGGCGCGGCACCGGGGAGCTGTTTTTT.

V and J are TRBV21-1 and TRBJ2-5; the D call TRBD1 from the table was never checked on the DNA. TRBV21-1 is a known pseudogene. The CDR3 is 17 amino acids. The chain's CDR3 is CASSKTRLQGWQETQYF. The CDR3 region has the DNA TGTGCCAGCAGCAAAACCCGCTTACAGGGGTGGCAAGAGACCCAGTACTTC.

The rearrangement uses TRBV25-1 and TRBJ2-2; 8 bases line up with TRBD1. This CDR3 spans 16 amino acids. Germline V CDR1 and CDR2: MGHDK, SYGVNS. Unmatched junction bases numbered 5, after V lost 1 base and J lost 4 bases. The CDR3, as DNA: TGTGCCAGCAGTGAATTCAGGGGGCGCAGCACCGGGGAGCTGTTTTTT. As protein: CASSEFRGRSTGELFF.

The chain uses TRBV12-5 and TRBJ2-2; tentatively, D is TRBD1 (6 bases). The V end was cut by 4 bases, the J end by 2 bases, with 14 bases between. Germline V gene data show CDR1 as LGHNT and CDR2 as FRNRAP. The CDR3 runs to 16 residues. The CDR3 spells CASGSQGLINTGELFF. For the CDR3, the DNA is TGTGCTAGTGGTTCGCAGGGGCTGATTAACACCGGGGAGCTGTTTTTT.

This clone was counted between two and nine times. The CDR3 here is CASSITSGAYNEQFF. The CDR3 DNA reads TGTGCCAGTAGTATTACTAGCGGGGCCTACAATGAGCAGTTCTTC. The chain links TRBV19 to TRBJ2-1, with 10 nucleotides matching TRBD2. Germline V gives CDR1 LNHDA, CDR2 SQIVND (reference sequence). The ends lost 3 bases at V and 2 bases at J; junction bases unmatched: 1. CDR3 length: 15 amino acids.

The chain combines TRBV10-3 with TRBJ1-5; 10 nucleotides match TRBD1. CDR1 and CDR2 from the germline V gene are ENHRY and SYGVKD. Germline trimming cut 8 bases from V and 6 bases from J; bases unmatched to any gene: 10. The CDR3 is made up of 15 amino acids. Here the CDR3 DNA reads TGTGCCATCCGACAGGGGGCTGGTGGGGGTCAGCCCCAGCATTTT. Amino acid sequence: CAIRQGAGGGQPQHF.

CDR3 DNA sequence: TGTGCCAGCAGTGACATCGGGACAGGACAATATTATGGCTACACCTTC. Amino acids: CASSDIGTGQYYGYTF. The chain has TRBV25-1 and TRBJ1-2; 8 positions agree with TRBD1. Germline loops: CDR1 MGHDK, CDR2 SYGVNS. The CDR3 loop spans 16 amino acids. The trim removed 3 bases at V and 5 bases at J, leaving 11 bases unmatched.

The genes are TRBV14 and TRBJ2-5; D is possibly TRBD2 (5 bases). V was clipped by 0 bases and J by 1 base, with 15 bases between them. CDR3 length: 17 residues. Germline CDR1 SGHDN, CDR2 FVKESK. In nucleotides, the CDR3 is TGTGCCAGCAGCCAAGACCTCCCGGGGTTCCGCCAAGAGACCCAGTACTTC. Amino acid sequence: CASSQDLPGFRQETQYF.

The V and J genes are TRBV27 and TRBJ2-2; D might be TRBD2 (5 bases). CDR3 length: 18 residues. V was cut by 4 bases and J by 4 bases, with 22 bases left in between. Germline lookup yields CDR1 MNHEY and CDR2 SMNVEV (reference sequence). The chain's CDR3 is CASSWAHTGYRITGELFF. For the CDR3, the DNA is TGTGCCAGCAGTTGGGCCCACACGGGATACCGTATCACCGGGGAGCTGTTTTTT.

This clone appeared once. The CDR3 DNA reads TGTGCCAGCAGCCAAAGGGGAGGTTACGAGCAGTACTTC. This codes for CASSQRGGYEQYF. The J gene is TRBJ2-7, the V gene TRBV3-1 (or the pseudogene TRBV3-2), with a possible D match to TRBD2 (6 bases). Looked up from germline, CDR1 is LGHDT and CDR2 is YNNKEL (reference sequence). V was pared by 2 bases and J by 4 bases, with 9 bases between. The CDR3 runs to 13 residues.

The chain employs TRBV6-5 and TRBJ2-7; D is unresolved. Germline loops: CDR1 MNHEY, CDR2 SVGAGI. V was shortened by 2 bases and J by 1 base, with 9 bases between the two germline ends. CDR3 size: 14 residues. The CDR3 DNA reads TGTGCCAGCAGTTACACGACAAGGTCCTACGAGCAGTACTTC. This codes for CASSYTTRSYEQYF.

DNA for the CDR3: TGTGCCAGCAGCTTCCGGGACAGGGCTACTGAAGCTTTCTTT. This codes for CASSFRDRATEAFF. This chain uses TRBV7-9 with TRBJ1-1; 9 bases fit TRBD1. The J segment lost 5 bases and the V segment lost 3 bases, leaving 4 bases of the junction unmatched. The CDR3 has 14 residues. CDR1 is SEHNR and CDR2 is FQNEAQ in the germline V gene (reference sequence).

The chain carries TRBV29-1 and TRBJ2-7; TRBD1 aligns across 8 bases. This CDR3 has 11 amino acids. The germline V gene encodes CDR1 SQVTM and CDR2 ANQGSEA. V dropped 5 bases and J dropped 6; count of bases not matched to a gene: 3. For the CDR3, the DNA is TGCAGCGTTCCAGGGGGCACCGAGCAGTACTTC. Residues: CSVPGGTEQYF.

The V and J genes are TRBV5-1 and TRBJ2-5; D is undetermined. The V gene lost 4 bases and the J gene lost 2 bases, with 3 bases spanning the gap. This CDR3 region has 11 residues. CDR1 and CDR2 from the germline V gene are SGHRS and YFSETQ. In nucleotides, the CDR3 is TGCGCCAGCAGCCTTCAAGAGACCCAGTACTTC. It encodes CASSLQETQYF. The variable domain in full, with the rest retrieved from reference TRBV5-1 and TRBJ2-5, is KAGVTQTPRYLIKTRGQQVTLSCSPISGHRSVSWYQQTPGQGLQFLFEYFSETQRNKGNFPGRFSGRQFSNSRSEMNVSTLELGDSALYLCASSLQETQYFGPGTRLLVL.

This chain links TRBV7-2 with TRBJ1-5; D call uncertain. Germline CDR1 is SGHTA and CDR2 is FQGNSA. Trimming took 4 bases from V and 7 from J, leaving 11 bases between them. This CDR3 contains 13 residues. The CDR3 region is CASSSSDKQPQHF. DNA of the CDR3: TGTGCCAGCAGCTCGTCTGACAAACAGCCCCAGCATTTT.

J is TRBJ1-2 and V is TRBV29-1; weak D call: TRBD1 (6 bases). V dropped 4 bases and J dropped 4 bases, with 13 bases sitting between them. This CDR3 is 13 amino acids long. Germline CDR1 reads SQVTM; CDR2 reads ANQGSEA. CDR3 bases: TGCAGCGTTGCAGGGGTTTATGGCTATGGCTACACCTTC. It codes for CSVAGVYGYGYTF.

The chain uses TRBV3-1 (or the pseudogene TRBV3-2) and TRBJ1-6, with D tentatively TRBD1 (5 bases). The V and J ends lost 3 bases and 8 bases respectively, with 8 bases between them. The CDR3 length is 13 residues. Germline-derived CDR1 and CDR2 are LGHDT and YNNKEL (reference sequence). The CDR3 sequence: CASSHLGDSPLHF. The CDR3, as DNA: TGTGCCAGCAGCCATCTAGGGGATTCACCCCTCCACTTT.

The chain employs TRBV21-1 and TRBJ2-3; the D segment call TRBD2 is taken from the table without a DNA check. TRBV21-1 is described as a pseudogene. The CDR3 has 14 residues. DNA for the CDR3: TGTGCCAGCCTCGGACTAGCGGGGGCGGATACGCAGTATTTT. Its translation is CASLGLAGADTQYF.

The rearrangement links TRBV11-1 to TRBJ2-2, with D unclear. The CDR3 is 14 amino acids. Germline-derived CDR1 and CDR2 are SGHAT and FQDESV (reference sequence). V dropped 1 base and J dropped 4 bases, with 7 bases sitting between them. CDR3 loop: CASSLGPRTGELFF. CDR3 coding DNA: TGTGCCAGCAGCTTAGGGCCCCGCACCGGGGAGCTGTTTTTT.

The chain combines TRBV13 with TRBJ2-7; TRBD1 aligns across 7 bases. CDR3 length: 16 amino acids. In germline, CDR1 is PRHDT, CDR2 FYEKMQ (reference sequence). The V and J ends lost 5 bases and 3 bases, in that order; junction bases with no gene match: 13. CDR3 nucleotide sequence: TGTGCCAGCAGCCCGCCGGGACAGACAATAAGCTACGAGCAGTACTTC. Protein product: CASSPPGQTISYEQYF.

This chain connects TRBV7-2 to TRBJ1-3, with 9 bases aligning to TRBD1. J gave up 1 base and V 2 bases, and 3 bases lay outside the gene matches. CDR1 and CDR2 (germline): SGHTA, FQGNSA. CDR3 length: 16 amino acids. The CDR3 coding sequence is TGTGCCAGCAGCTTAAAAGGGACAGGGTCTGGAAACACCATATATTTT. This translates into CASSLKGTGSGNTIYF. The variable domain in full, with the rest retrieved from reference TRBV7-2 and TRBJ1-3, is GAGVSQSPSNKVTEKGKDVELRCDPISGHTALYWYRQSLGQGLEFLIYFQGNSAPDKSGLPSDRFSAERTGGSVSTLTIQRTQQEDSAVYLCASSLKGTGSGNTIYFGEGSWLTVV.

The chain uses TRBV29-1 and TRBJ2-7, with a weak D call TRBD1 (5 bases). V shed 3 bases and J shed 10 bases, with 10 bases lying between them. Germline V CDR1 and CDR2: SQVTM, ANQGSEA. This CDR3 comprises 10 residues. The DNA for the CDR3 is TGCAGCGTTGACCAGGGCGGCCAGTACTTC. This codes for CSVDQGGQYF.

This clone is judged medium-sized. This chain's CDR3 is CASKGTSGIADTQYF. For the CDR3, the DNA is TGTGCCAGCAAGGGGACTAGCGGGATAGCAGATACGCAGTATTTT. This chain joins TRBV2 and TRBJ2-3; 13 bases agree with TRBD2. Unmatched junction bases numbered 5, after V lost 7 bases and J lost 4 bases. The CDR3 extends over 15 amino acids. In germline, CDR1 is SNHLY, CDR2 FYNNEI. Based on the CDR3 plus reference TRBV2 and TRBJ2-3, the full variable domain is EPEVTQTPSHQVTQMGQEVILRCVPISNHLYFYWYRQILGQKVEFLVSFYNNEISEKSEIFDDQFSVERPDGSNFTLKIRSTKLEDSAMYFCASKGTSGIADTQYFGPGTRLTVL.

This chain connects TRBV6-2 or TRBV6-3 to TRBJ1-5; 9 nucleotides match TRBD1. V lost 4 bases and J lost 4; bases outside the gene matches: 8. Germline V gene sequence: CDR1 MNHEY, CDR2 SVGEGT. This CDR3 contains 16 residues. CDR3 region: CASSSSGTGPNQPQHF. In DNA form, the CDR3 reads TGTGCCAGCAGTTCGTCCGGGACAGGGCCTAATCAGCCCCAGCATTTT.

This chain links TRBV4-2 with TRBJ2-6; 12 nucleotides line up with TRBD1. Germline V CDR1 and CDR2: LGHNA, YNFKEQ. V shed 10 bases and J 3 bases; nucleotides not matched to a gene: 4. The length of the CDR3 is 15 residues. The CDR3 DNA reads TGTGCCACGGGGACAGGGGGCTTTGGGGCCAACGTCCTGACTTTC. This encodes CATGTGGFGANVLTF.

The V and J genes are TRBV6-2 or TRBV6-3 and TRBJ2-7, with unresolved D. Germline values: CDR1 MNHEY, CDR2 SVGEGT. The CDR3 spans 13 residues. The ends were cut back, 2 bases at V and 3 bases at J, with 8 bases in the middle. In DNA form, the CDR3 reads TGTGCCAGCAGTTACGACACCAACTACGAGCAGTACTTC. Its protein product is CASSYDTNYEQYF.